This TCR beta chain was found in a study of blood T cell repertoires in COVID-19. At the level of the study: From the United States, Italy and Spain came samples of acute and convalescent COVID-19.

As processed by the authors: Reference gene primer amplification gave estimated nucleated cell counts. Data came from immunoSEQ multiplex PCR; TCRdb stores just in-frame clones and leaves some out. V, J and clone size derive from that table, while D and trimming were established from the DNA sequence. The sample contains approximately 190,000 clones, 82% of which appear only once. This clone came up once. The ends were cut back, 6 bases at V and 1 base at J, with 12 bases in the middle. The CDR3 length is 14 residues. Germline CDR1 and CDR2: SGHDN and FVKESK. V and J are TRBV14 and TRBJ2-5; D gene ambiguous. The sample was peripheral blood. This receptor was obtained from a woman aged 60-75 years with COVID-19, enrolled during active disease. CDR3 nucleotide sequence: TGTGCCAGCAGTTTTTTTCGGTTCCAAGAGACCCAGTACTTC. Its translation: CASSFFRFQETQYF.